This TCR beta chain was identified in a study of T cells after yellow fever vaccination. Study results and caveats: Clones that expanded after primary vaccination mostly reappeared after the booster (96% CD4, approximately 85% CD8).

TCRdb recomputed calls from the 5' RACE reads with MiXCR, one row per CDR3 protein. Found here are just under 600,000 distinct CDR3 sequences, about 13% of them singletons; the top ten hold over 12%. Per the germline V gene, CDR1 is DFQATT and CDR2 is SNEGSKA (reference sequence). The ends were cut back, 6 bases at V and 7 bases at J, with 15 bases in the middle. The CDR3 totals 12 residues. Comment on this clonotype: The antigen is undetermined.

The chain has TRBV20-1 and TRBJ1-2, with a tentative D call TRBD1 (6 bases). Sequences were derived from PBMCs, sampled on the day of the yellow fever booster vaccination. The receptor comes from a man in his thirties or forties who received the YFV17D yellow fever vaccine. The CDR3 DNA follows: TGCAGTGCCGGGGACACGATGGGTGGCTACACCTTC. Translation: CSAGDTMGGYTF.